This T cell receptor (beta chain) was recorded in a study of T cells in Graves' hyperthyroidism and ophthalmopathy. The length of the CDR3 is 15 residues. Looked up from germline, CDR1 is SGHNT and CDR2 is YENEEA. The V end lost 0 bases, the J end lost 5 bases, and 11 bases lay between the germline ends. Researchers amplified the TCR beta CDR3 regions from RNA transcripts. Using the HTBI primer set, a first-round RT-PCR was run on the TCR CDR3. One entry per CDR3 protein, called by TCRdb with MiXCR from the multiplex PCR reads. The sample includes 300,000 to 500,000 distinct CDR3 sequences, about an eighth of them seen just once.

Input material: blood. This TCR was recovered from a man in his forties or fifties with Graves' ophthalmopathy. This chain links TRBV11-3 with TRBJ1-5; D unclear. The CDR3 region is CASSLDGRAHQPQHF. CDR3 in DNA: TGTGCCAGCAGCTTAGACGGTCGGGCCCATCAGCCCCAGCATTTT.